This is a list of T cell receptor beta chains from one sample in a study of T cell repertoires and HLA-DP antigens. Their target antigens are unknown. Assay: immunoSEQ multiplex PCR; the TCRdb copy retains only in-frame clones and omits some. The data hold about 110,000 clones, with 85% to 95% observed a single time. What was sequenced was CD4+ T cells from PBMCs. These receptors all come from a woman under 30 in good health and CMV-seronegative. The CDR3 runs from the conserved cysteine through the conserved F or W. A D gene is named only where the DNA matches it firmly.

j_call,v_call,d_call,cdr3_aa,cdr3_nt
TRBJ2-5,TRBV28,TRBD1,CASRRTGEETQYF,TGTGCCAGCAGACGAACAGGGGAGGAGACCCAGTACTTC
TRBJ2-3,TRBV5-5,.,CASSPLGSTDTQYF,TGTGCCAGCAGCCCACTAGGAAGCACAGATACGCAGTATTTT
TRBJ2-1,TRBV5-5,.,CASSFGQGSYNEQFF,TGTGCCAGCAGCTTTGGGCAGGGCTCCTACAATGAGCAGTTCTTC
TRBJ1-2,TRBV28,.,CASSRRGTLAGYTF,TGTGCCAGCAGTCGGCGCGGGACTCTCGCTGGCTACACCTTC
TRBJ1-2,TRBV5-1,.,CASSAEFMEGYTF,TGCGCCAGCAGCGCCGAGTTCATGGAGGGCTACACCTTC
TRBJ2-3,TRBV6-1,.,CASSGADTQYF,TGTGCCAGCAGTGGGGCGGATACGCAGTATTTT
TRBJ2-1,TRBV5-1,.,CASSGGTAYNEQFF,TGCGCCAGCAGCGGCGGGACAGCTTACAATGAGCAGTTCTTC
TRBJ2-6,TRBV6-4,.,CASSVQGNGANVLTF,TGTGCCAGCAGTGTCCAGGGTAATGGGGCCAACGTCCTGACTTTC
TRBJ1-2,TRBV2,TRBD1,CASSEDRSYGYTF,TGTGCCAGCAGTGAGGACAGGAGCTATGGCTACACCTTC
TRBJ1-1,TRBV4-1,.,CASSQDGTGKAFF,TGCGCCAGCAGCCAAGATGGAACAGGCAAAGCTTTCTTT
TRBJ2-3,TRBV9,.,CASSAEAGSWSTDTQYF,TGTGCCAGCAGCGCCGAAGCCGGGTCGTGGAGCACAGATACGCAGTATTTT
TRBJ2-3,TRBV10-1,TRBD2,CASSEGGRPPDTQYF,TGCGCCAGCAGTGAAGGCGGGAGGCCCCCAGATACGCAGTATTTT
TRBJ2-2,TRBV4-2,.,CASSPPGVAGELFF,TGTGCCAGCAGCCCGCCAGGGGTGGCCGGGGAGCTGTTTTTT
TRBJ2-5,TRBV4-1,.,CASSHPDRQETQYF,TGCGCCAGCAGCCACCCCGACAGACAAGAGACCCAGTACTTC
TRBJ2-1,TRBV9,TRBD2,CASSPRLAPALKYNEQFF,TGTGCCAGCAGCCCCCGACTAGCACCTGCCCTTAAGTACAATGAGCAGTTCTTC
TRBJ1-2,TRBV28,.,CASSLWQGNRHGYTF,TGTGCCAGCAGTTTATGGCAGGGTAATCGACATGGCTACACCTTC
TRBJ1-5,TRBV30,.,CAWSDGSNQPQHF,TGTGCCTGGAGCGACGGAAGCAATCAGCCCCAGCATTTT